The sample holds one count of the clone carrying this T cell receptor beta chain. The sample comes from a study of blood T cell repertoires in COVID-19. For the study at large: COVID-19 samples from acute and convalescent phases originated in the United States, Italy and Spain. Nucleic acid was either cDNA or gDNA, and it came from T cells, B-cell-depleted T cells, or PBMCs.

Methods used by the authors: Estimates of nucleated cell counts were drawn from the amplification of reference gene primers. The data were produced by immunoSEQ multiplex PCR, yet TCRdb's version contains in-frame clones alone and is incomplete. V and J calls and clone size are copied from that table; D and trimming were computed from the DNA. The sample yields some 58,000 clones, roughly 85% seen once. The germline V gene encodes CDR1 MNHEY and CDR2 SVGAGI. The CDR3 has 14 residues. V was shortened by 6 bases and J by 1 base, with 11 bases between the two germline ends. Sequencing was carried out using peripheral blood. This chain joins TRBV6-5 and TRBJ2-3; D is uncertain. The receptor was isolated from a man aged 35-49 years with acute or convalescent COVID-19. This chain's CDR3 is CASRPTWGTDTQYF. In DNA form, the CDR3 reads TGTGCCAGCAGACCGACTTGGGGCACAGATACGCAGTATTTT.